These T cell receptor beta chains were read from a single sample in a study of response to subunit inactivated influenza vaccine. TCRdb used MiXCR to reprocess the RT-PCR reads, holding one entry per CDR3 protein. The sample consists of hundreds of thousands of distinct CDR3 sequences, 25% of them appearing once. Source: CD4+ T cells sorted from PBMCs, taken 5 to 6 days after vaccination. The receptors were gathered from a man aged 50 or older who received an inactivated influenza vaccine. Each CDR3 is given with its conserved first and last residue. A D gene is named only where the DNA matches it firmly. Part of the rows lack a size; the others show once, few, many or a class for expanded clones.

>TRBD2|TRBV6-5|few|TRBJ2-3
TGTGCCAGCAGTTACTCGAACCGGGGGGGCCCCGCAGATACGCAGTATTTT
CASSYSNRGGPADTQYF
>TRBD2|TRBV20-1|few|TRBJ2-1
TGCAGTGCCACAAGGCGGCGGGAGAACAATGAGCAGTTCTTC
CSATRRRENNEQFF
>NA|TRBV7-2|few|TRBJ2-1
TGTGCCAGCAGCTTACCGGAACTCAATGAGCAGTTCTTC
CASSLPELNEQFF
>NA|TRBV20-1|few|TRBJ1-1
TGCAGTGCTAGGAGAATTCAGGGGCTGGGAGCTTTCTTT
CSARRIQGLGAFF
>NA|TRBV6-5|few|TRBJ1-2
TGTGCCAGCAGTTTCGCCTCCCGGGGGGGCAGAGGCTATGGCTACACCTTC
CASSFASRGGRGYGYTF
>TRBD2|TRBV10-2|NA|TRBJ2-1
TGCGCCAGCAGTTCCAAGACCGGGACTAGCGGGGGTGAGCAGTTCTTC
CASSSKTGTSGGEQFF
>NA|TRBV7-2|NA|TRBJ1-6
TGTGCCAGCAGCTTCGCCAGCAGCTCCTATAATTCACCCCTCCACTTT
CASSFASSSYNSPLHF
>NA|TRBV6-2/TRBV6-3|NA|TRBJ1-2
TGTGCCAGCAGTTACTCGACCAGAAACTATGGCTACACCTTC
CASSYSTRNYGYTF
>TRBD2|TRBV20-1|NA|TRBJ2-1
TGCAGTGCCCTTCGGGCTAGCGGAAACAATGAGCAGTTCTTC
CSALRASGNNEQFF
>TRBD2|TRBV28|NA|TRBJ2-7
TGTGCCAGCAGTTTATCCGGGACTAGCGGGAGTAAACGATACGAGCAGTACTTC
CASSLSGTSGSKRYEQYF
>TRBD2|TRBV7-2|NA|TRBJ2-1
TGTGCCAGCAGCTTAGCGAGCCTAGCGGAGGAGCAGTTCTTC
CASSLASLAEEQFF
>NA|TRBV28|NA|TRBJ2-4
TGTGCCAGCAGTTCAACCGGGACGCCGAGGGACATTCAGTACTTC
CASSSTGTPRDIQYF
>NA|TRBV7-2|few|TRBJ2-3
TGTGCCAGCAGCAGTCCGGGGCGGGTCACAGATACGCAGTATTTT
CASSSPGRVTDTQYF
>TRBD1|TRBV28|NA|TRBJ2-7
TGTGCCAGCAGCAGACCGGGACAGGGTATCTACGAGCAGTACTTC
CASSRPGQGIYEQYF
>NA|TRBV20-1|few|TRBJ1-2
TGCAGTGCTAGAGATCAGAGAAGAGGCTACACCTTC
CSARDQRRGYTF
>NA|TRBV10-3|NA|TRBJ2-7
TGTGCCATCAGTAACTCGGGGTACGAGCAGTACTTC
CAISNSGYEQYF
>NA|TRBV5-1|few|TRBJ2-7
TGCGCCAGCAGCTTGGTTGGGAGGAGTTACGAGCAGTACTTC
CASSLVGRSYEQYF
>TRBD1|TRBV12-3/TRBV12-4|few|TRBJ1-2
TGTGCCAGCAGGCAGGGGGCGCACCATGGCTACACCTTC
CASRQGAHHGYTF
>NA|TRBV5-1|few|TRBJ2-5
TGCGCCAGCAGCTTGCCGTCTGGGACCAATCAAGAGACCCAGTACTTC
CASSLPSGTNQETQYF
>NA|TRBV13|few|TRBJ2-5
TGTGCCAGCAGCTCCGCACCACAAGAGACCCAGTACTTC
CASSSAPQETQYF
>NA|TRBV10-3|NA|TRBJ2-1
TGTGCCATCAGTGACCCCCTTGCCCGGGAGCAGTTCTTC
CAISDPLAREQFF
>TRBD2|TRBV7-9|once|TRBJ2-7
TGTGCCAGCAGCTTGAGGACTAGCGCACCCTACGAGCAGTACTTC
CASSLRTSAPYEQYF
>NA|TRBV14|NA|TRBJ2-1
TGTGCCAGCAGCCAAGGTACACCAGCGTACAATGAGCAGTTCTTC
CASSQGTPAYNEQFF
>NA|TRBV12-3/TRBV12-4|NA|TRBJ1-1
TGTGCCAGCAGTCCCCGAACAGCTTTCTTT
CASSPRTAFF
>NA|TRBV18|NA|TRBJ2-2
TGTGCCAGCTCACCACTCTTTGGGAACACCGGGGAGCTGTTTTTT
CASSPLFGNTGELFF
>NA|TRBV18|NA|TRBJ2-5
TGTGCCAGCTCACCAAAGTCGGAAATTGGAGAGACCCAGTACTTC
CASSPKSEIGETQYF
>TRBD1|TRBV20-1|NA|TRBJ1-1
TGCAGTGCCCTAAAGGGGGCGGGCACTGAAGCTTTCTTT
CSALKGAGTEAFF
>NA|TRBV20-1|NA|TRBJ1-1
TGCAGTGCTGACGACGGTCGGGGGGCTGAAGCTTTCTTT
CSADDGRGAEAFF
>NA|TRBV3-1|NA|TRBJ2-2
TGTGCCAGCAGTCACTTCGCGAACACCGGGGAGCTGTTTTTT
CASSHFANTGELFF
>NA|TRBV5-1|few|TRBJ1-1
TGCGCCAGCAGCGACCGGTGGCAGGGGAACATGAACACTGAAGCTTTCTTT
CASSDRWQGNMNTEAFF
>NA|TRBV18|few|TRBJ1-6
TGTGCCAGCTCACCCAAGGCCTATAATTCACCCCTCCACTTT
CASSPKAYNSPLHF
>TRBD1|TRBV29-1|NA|TRBJ2-5
TGCAGCGTTGAAGATAAGACAGGGGGGTACCAAGAGACCCAGTACTTC
CSVEDKTGGYQETQYF
>NA|TRBV10-3|NA|TRBJ1-1
TGTGCCATCAGTGAGAACCCGACAGTGAACACTGAAGCTTTCTTT
CAISENPTVNTEAFF
>NA|TRBV6-1|NA|TRBJ2-1
TGTGCCAGCAGACGGCAGAGCTTGGTTGAGCAGTTCTTC
CASRRQSLVEQFF
>NA|TRBV7-6|many|TRBJ2-5
TGTGCCAGCAGTCGAAGGTTCCAAGAGACCCAGTACTTC
CASSRRFQETQYF
>NA|TRBV7-3|NA|TRBJ2-1
TGTGCCAGCAGCCCAAACGGTTTTATCAATGAGCAGTTCTTC
CASSPNGFINEQFF
>NA|TRBV4-1|NA|TRBJ1-3
TGCGCCAGCTTGGGGGATGGAAACACCATATATTTT
CASLGDGNTIYF
>NA|TRBV5-1|few|TRBJ1-5
TGCGCCAGCAGCTTGGCCGGTCAGTTAAATCAGCCCCAGCATTTT
CASSLAGQLNQPQHF
>NA|TRBV24-1|NA|TRBJ2-1
TGTGCCACCAGGAGCACTGACAGAACTCCTCATTTC
CATRSTDRTPHF
>TRBD2|TRBV5-6|NA|TRBJ2-5
TGTGCCAGCAGCCCGCCGACTAGCGGGGTGGAGACCCAGTACTTC
CASSPPTSGVETQYF
>NA|TRBV24-1|NA|TRBJ2-7
TGTGCCACCAGTGATTTCGTCGGACAGCAACCTACCTACGAGCAGTACTTC
CATSDFVGQQPTYEQYF
>TRBD2|TRBV20-1|NA|TRBJ2-2
TGCAGTGCTTTTGCGGGGGTCGTTCTGGGCGGGGAGCTGTTTTTT
CSAFAGVVLGGELFF